Following are 14 T cell receptor beta chains from one sample sequenced in a study of shared T cell receptors in the human thymus. Generated by immunoSEQ multiplex PCR, the TCRdb table keeps only in-frame clones and is missing some. The table lists some 640,000 clones, more than 70% of them singletons. These data were also reused for a study on human thymus T cells.

Sequencing input: thymocytes. The origin of the receptors is a boy younger than two with a congenital heart defect.

This sequence joins TRBV15 and TRBJ1-1; tentatively, D is TRBD1 (5 bases). The V gene lost 2 bases and the J gene lost 4 bases, with 23 bases spanning the gap. This CDR3 has 18 residues. CDR1 and CDR2 from the germline V gene are LNHNV and YYDKDF (reference sequence). This chain's CDR3 is CATSRSIRPGNGVTEAFF. The CDR3 nucleotides are TGTGCCACCAGCAGATCGATCAGGCCAGGGAATGGGGTCACTGAAGCTTTCTTT.

This chain connects TRBV7-6 to TRBJ2-5; a possible D gene is TRBD1 (6 bases). Trimming took 5 bases from V and 4 from J, leaving 20 bases between them. Germline CDR1 and CDR2: SGHVS and FNYEAQ. CDR3 length: 16 amino acids. As DNA, the CDR3 is TGTGCCAGCAGCCACTCCCTACAGGGTCTCCCAGAGACCCAGTACTTC. It is translated as CASSHSLQGLPETQYF.

The chain combines TRBV28 with TRBJ1-5, with TRBD1 as a possible D gene (5 bases). The germline V gene has CDR1 MDHEN and CDR2 SYDVKM. This CDR3 is 18 amino acids long. V shed 1 base and J shed 2 bases, with 18 bases lying between them. CDR3 loop: CASSLSTDIGQRNQPQHF. In nucleotides, the CDR3 is TGTGCCAGCAGTTTATCGACGGACATAGGACAACGCAATCAGCCCCAGCATTTT.

The chain uses TRBV9 and TRBJ1-1; 9 bases are shared with TRBD1. This CDR3 comprises 16 residues. Germline CDR1 and CDR2: SGDLS and YYNGEE. V dropped 3 bases and J dropped 1; count of bases not matched to a gene: 7. CDR3 residues: CASSGGQGKSNTEAFF. CDR3 DNA sequence: TGTGCCAGCAGCGGGGGACAGGGAAAATCGAACACTGAAGCTTTCTTT.

The chain combines TRBV6-5 with TRBJ2-5, with TRBD2 matching over 8 bases. The CDR3 runs 14 residues. Germline CDR1 and CDR2: MNHEY and SVGAGI. With V trimmed by 1 base and J by 5 bases, 3 bases remained unmatched. Here the CDR3 reads CASSYYGGAETQYF. The CDR3, as DNA: TGTGCCAGCAGTTACTACGGGGGGGCGGAGACCCAGTACTTC.

The V and J genes are TRBV11-2 and TRBJ1-5; D is unresolved. Deletions cut 0 bases from V and 4 bases from J, with 13 bases between. The CDR3 has 16 residues. Germline lookup yields CDR1 SGHAT and CDR2 FQNNGV. CDR3 sequence (DNA): TGTGCCAGCAGCTTAGAAGACGAGGCATCAAATCAGCCCCAGCATTTT. This encodes CASSLEDEASNQPQHF.

This clone is a singleton in its sample. The rearrangement links TRBV7-9 to TRBJ2-1, with TRBD2 identical over 8 bases. The germline CDR1 and CDR2 sequences are SEHNR and FQNEAQ (reference sequence). This CDR3 has 17 amino acids. V was pared by 5 bases and J by 8 bases, with 17 bases of the junction left unmatched. For the CDR3, the DNA is TGTGCCAGCAGCCAGCACAGGGCCCAGCGGGAGTATGATGAGCAGTTCTTC. It codes for CASSQHRAQREYDEQFF.

This chain joins TRBV5-6 and TRBJ2-7; possibly TRBD2 for D (6 bases). Trimming removed 1 base from V and 6 bases from J, with 26 bases in between. The CDR3 totals 18 residues. Looked up from germline, CDR1 is SGHDT and CDR2 is YYEEEE. CDR3 sequence: CASSLLSARSGGFCEQYF. CDR3 nucleotide sequence: TGTGCCAGCAGCTTGTTGTCGGCTAGGTCAGGAGGGTTTTGCGAGCAGTACTTC.

This clone was counted once. The chain uses TRBV30 and TRBJ1-1; TRBD1 aligns across 9 bases. In germline, CDR1 is GTSNPN, CDR2 SVGIG (reference sequence). Germline trimming cut 2 bases from V and 0 bases from J; bases unmatched to any gene: 10. The CDR3 runs 17 residues. CDR3 loop: CAWSHGQGTIMNTEAFF. DNA for the CDR3: TGTGCCTGGAGTCACGGACAGGGGACCATCATGAACACTGAAGCTTTCTTT.

V and J are TRBV5-1 and TRBJ1-2, with D perhaps TRBD1 (5 bases). CDR3 length: 13 amino acids. Trimming took 4 bases from V and 0 from J, leaving 7 bases between them. The germline V gene encodes CDR1 SGHRS and CDR2 YFSETQ. The CDR3 bases are TGCGCCAGCAGCGGACATACTAACTATGGCTACACCTTC. This gives the protein CASSGHTNYGYTF.

This clone was found a few times. The chain's CDR3 is CASSLDSREGSTGELFF. The CDR3 DNA reads as TGTGCCAGCAGCTTAGATTCCAGGGAAGGTAGCACCGGGGAGCTGTTTTTT. The chain has TRBV7-9 and TRBJ2-2, with a tentative D call TRBD1 (5 bases). The CDR3 extends over 17 amino acids. The V end was cut by 1 base, the J end by 4 bases, with 16 bases between. Per germline, CDR1 SEHNR and CDR2 FQNEAQ (reference sequence).

The gene calls are TRBV14 and TRBJ1-1; D may be TRBD1 (6 bases). V lost 3 bases and J 5 bases, leaving 16 bases between the germline ends. Germline CDR1 is SGHDN and CDR2 is FVKESK. CDR3 length equals 15 residues. CDR3 nucleotides: TGTGCCAGCAGCCAGGGGGAGGGGGTTAGTACTGAAGCTTTCTTT. Translating it yields CASSQGEGVSTEAFF.

The chain is built from TRBV28 and TRBJ1-2; no reliable D call. Trimming cost V 5 bases and J 3 bases, with 16 bases left between them. The length of the CDR3 is 15 residues. Germline lookup yields CDR1 MDHEN and CDR2 SYDVKM. In DNA form, the CDR3 reads TGTGCCAGCAGTCGCCAAAAAGGAACAGACTATGGCTACACCTTC. Residues: CASSRQKGTDYGYTF.

This clone showed up just a few times. This sequence joins TRBV27 and TRBJ2-3; 16 positions match TRBD2. The CDR3 sequence is 18 residues long. CDR1 MNHEY and CDR2 SMNVEV come from the germline V gene (reference sequence). After removal of 8 bases from V and 2 bases from J, the junction contained 10 bases not matched to a gene. CDR3 region: CASAGTSGRASNTDTQYF. The CDR3 DNA follows: TGTGCCAGCGCCGGGACTAGCGGGAGGGCCTCGAACACAGATACGCAGTATTTT.